A selection of T cell receptor beta chains follows, all from one sample in a study of blood T cells in healthy people across ages. TCRdb used MiXCR to reprocess the 5' RACE reads, holding one entry per CDR3 protein. Of hundreds of thousands of distinct CDR3 sequences listed, around two fifths are singletons. Sequencing used blood. These receptors originate from a man aged 60-69 years in good health. The CDR3 runs from the conserved cysteine through the conserved F or W. The D gene is left open where the match is weak. Only part of the rows carry a size: once, few, many, or a class if the clone is expanded.

cdr3_nt | cdr3_aa | v_call | clone_size | d_call | j_call
TGTGCCAGCAGTTCTGCGGGCAGGGGCACAGATACGCAGTATTTT | CASSSAGRGTDTQYF | TRBV6-5 | few | NA | TRBJ2-3
TGTGCCAGCAGCCCGACCGCTAGCGGGGGGGCCCGCACAGATACGCAGTATTTT | CASSPTASGGARTDTQYF | TRBV12-3/TRBV12-4 | NA | TRBD2 | TRBJ2-3
TGTGCCAGCAGCTTACGGTCGGTGAGAGCCACCACAGATACGCAGTATTTT | CASSLRSVRATTDTQYF | TRBV7-2 | NA | NA | TRBJ2-3
TGTGCCTGGAGCTTACTAGCGGGGACCCAAGAGACCCAGTACTTC | CAWSLLAGTQETQYF | TRBV30 | NA | TRBD2 | TRBJ2-5
TGTGCCAGCAAAACTAATCTGGGGGGACAGGGAATCCCCTATGGCTACACCTTC | CASKTNLGGQGIPYGYTF | TRBV6-1 | NA | TRBD1 | TRBJ1-2
TGCGCCAGCAGCCAAGATGCGGGGGCGCAGGGCGAGCAGTACTTC | CASSQDAGAQGEQYF | TRBV4-1 | few | NA | TRBJ2-7
TGTGCCAGCGGCCAGGGACTAGCGGGGTACGAGCAGTACTTC | CASGQGLAGYEQYF | TRBV27 | NA | TRBD2 | TRBJ2-7
TGTGCCAGCAGCCCGGGGGACTCGGGTACGCAGTATTTT | CASSPGDSGTQYF | TRBV7-6 | NA | NA | TRBJ2-3
TGTGCCAGCAGCGAGGACGGGTCGGCCACTGAAGCTTTCTTT | CASSEDGSATEAFF | TRBV7-2 | few | NA | TRBJ1-1
TGTGCCAGCAGAGACCAGGGGGCGCGTGACGAGCAGTACTTC | CASRDQGARDEQYF | TRBV6-2/TRBV6-3 | few | TRBD1 | TRBJ2-7
TGCAGTGCTAGTCTGGCGGGGGCGGAGACCCAGTACTTC | CSASLAGAETQYF | TRBV20-1 | few | NA | TRBJ2-5
TGTGCCAGCACCCCTGGGCAGACGAACACTGAAGCTTTCTTT | CASTPGQTNTEAFF | TRBV12-3/TRBV12-4 | few | NA | TRBJ1-1
TGCGCCAGCAGCCGGGAGGGACTAGCGGGGGCAGATACGCAGTATTTT | CASSREGLAGADTQYF | TRBV4-3 | NA | TRBD2 | TRBJ2-3
TGTGCCAGCTATGGACGGGGCTACGAGCAGTACTTC | CASYGRGYEQYF | TRBV6-2/TRBV6-3 | few | NA | TRBJ2-7
TGTGCCTGGAGTGGAGACGGCGAAGCTTTCTTT | CAWSGDGEAFF | TRBV30 | NA | NA | TRBJ1-1
TGCAGTGCTAGACCCGACCTAATACAGGCCAAAGAGACCCAGTACTTC | CSARPDLIQAKETQYF | TRBV20-1 | few | NA | TRBJ2-5
TGTGCCAGCAGCTTACGGGGGGTTGTAGAGACCCAGTACTTC | CASSLRGVVETQYF | TRBV7-2 | NA | TRBD2 | TRBJ2-5
TGTGCCAGCCAACCTGGGGGCGGTGGGGCCAACGTCCTGACTTTC | CASQPGGGGANVLTF | TRBV7-2 | NA | NA | TRBJ2-6
TGCAGCGTTGAAGATCACCTCCTTTATGGCTACACCTTC | CSVEDHLLYGYTF | TRBV29-1 | NA | NA | TRBJ1-2
TGTGCCAGCAGTTCGCCGGGACAGGGGAGCTATGGCTACACCTTC | CASSSPGQGSYGYTF | TRBV28 | NA | TRBD1 | TRBJ1-2
TGTGCCAGCAGCTCCCCCAGGACAGGGGACTATGGCTACACCTTC | CASSSPRTGDYGYTF | TRBV7-2 | NA | TRBD1 | TRBJ1-2
TGCAGTGCTAGAGATAGCGGGGGAGCTCTCTACGAGCAGTACTTC | CSARDSGGALYEQYF | TRBV20-1 | few | TRBD2 | TRBJ2-7
TGTGCCAGCAGCTTAGAACAGGGGGCTAATGAAGCTTTCTTT | CASSLEQGANEAFF | TRBV13 | NA | TRBD1 | TRBJ1-1
TGCGCCAGCAGCCAAGGGATGGCAGGGGATGGGTACGAGCAGTACTTC | CASSQGMAGDGYEQYF | TRBV4-3 | many | NA | TRBJ2-7
TGTGCCAGCAGGCCCCACGCTCGGGGATCTAATGAAAAACTGTTTTTT | CASRPHARGSNEKLFF | TRBV28 | few | NA | TRBJ1-4
TGCGCCAGCAGCTATGGACCGGACAGGGGGACTGAAGCTTTCTTT | CASSYGPDRGTEAFF | TRBV5-1 | few | TRBD1 | TRBJ1-1
TGTGCCAGCAGCGTAGAGGTGGGGGCATATGGCTACACCTTC | CASSVEVGAYGYTF | TRBV9 | NA | NA | TRBJ1-2
TGTGCCAGCAGTGCCCCGGGGCCGAATCAGCCCCAGCATTTT | CASSAPGPNQPQHF | TRBV27 | NA | NA | TRBJ1-5
TGTGCCAGCAGTTATGGGGGAGATAGTGATGAAAAACTGTTTTTT | CASSYGGDSDEKLFF | TRBV27 | few | NA | TRBJ1-4
TGTGCCAGCAGCTTAGGACCCGCTGGAGAGGCCCAGTACTTC | CASSLGPAGEAQYF | TRBV7-2 | NA | NA | TRBJ2-5
TGTGCCGGCAGCTGGCCGCGGGAAGGCCATTCCTACGAGCAGTACTTC | CAGSWPREGHSYEQYF | TRBV7-8 | NA | NA | TRBJ2-7
TGCGCCAGCAGCCAGGGAGTTGGGGTTTTTCAGCCCCAGCATTTT | CASSQGVGVFQPQHF | TRBV4-3 | few | NA | TRBJ1-5